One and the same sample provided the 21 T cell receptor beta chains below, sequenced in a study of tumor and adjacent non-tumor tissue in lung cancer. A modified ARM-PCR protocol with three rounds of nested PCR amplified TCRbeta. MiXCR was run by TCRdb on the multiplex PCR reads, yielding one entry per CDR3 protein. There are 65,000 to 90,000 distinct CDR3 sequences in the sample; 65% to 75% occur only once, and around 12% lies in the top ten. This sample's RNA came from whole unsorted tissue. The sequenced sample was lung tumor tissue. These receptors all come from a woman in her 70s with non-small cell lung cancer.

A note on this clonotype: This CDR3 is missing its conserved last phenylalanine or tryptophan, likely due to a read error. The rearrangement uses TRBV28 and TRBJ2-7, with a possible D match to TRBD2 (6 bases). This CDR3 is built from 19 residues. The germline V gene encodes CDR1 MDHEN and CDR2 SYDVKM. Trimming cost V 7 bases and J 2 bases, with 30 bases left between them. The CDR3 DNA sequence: TGTGCCAGCAATCTTCCTACAGGCGTTAGCGGAGCTGGGACCTACGAGCAGTACCTC. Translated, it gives CASNLPTGVSGAGTYEQYL.

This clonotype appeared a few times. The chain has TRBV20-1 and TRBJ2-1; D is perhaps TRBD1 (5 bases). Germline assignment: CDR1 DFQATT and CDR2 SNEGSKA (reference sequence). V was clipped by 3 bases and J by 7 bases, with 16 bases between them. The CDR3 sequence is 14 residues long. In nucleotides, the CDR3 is TGCAGTGCTAGCTCCCCAGGGCTAAGGAATGAGCAGTTCTTC. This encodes CSASSPGLRNEQFF.

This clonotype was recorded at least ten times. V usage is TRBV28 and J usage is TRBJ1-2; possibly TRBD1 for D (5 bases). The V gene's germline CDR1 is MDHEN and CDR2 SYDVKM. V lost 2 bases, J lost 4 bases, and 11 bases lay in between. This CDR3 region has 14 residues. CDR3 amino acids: CASSLRPGTYGYTF. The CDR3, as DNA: TGTGCCAGCAGTTTAAGGCCAGGGACCTATGGCTACACCTTC.

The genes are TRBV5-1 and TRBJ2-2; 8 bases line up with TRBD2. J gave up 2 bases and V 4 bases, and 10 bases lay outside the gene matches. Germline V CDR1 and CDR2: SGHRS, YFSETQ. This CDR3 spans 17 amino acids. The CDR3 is CASSIGLAAKNTGELFF. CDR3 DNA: TGCGCCAGCAGCATAGGACTAGCAGCTAAAAACACCGGGGAGCTGTTTTTT.

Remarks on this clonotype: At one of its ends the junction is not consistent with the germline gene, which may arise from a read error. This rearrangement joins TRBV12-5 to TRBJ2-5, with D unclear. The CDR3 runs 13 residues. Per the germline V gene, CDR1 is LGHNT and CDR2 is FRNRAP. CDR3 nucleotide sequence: TGTGCTAGTGCGTTGCAACACCAAGAGACCCAGCACTTC. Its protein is CASALQHQETQHF.

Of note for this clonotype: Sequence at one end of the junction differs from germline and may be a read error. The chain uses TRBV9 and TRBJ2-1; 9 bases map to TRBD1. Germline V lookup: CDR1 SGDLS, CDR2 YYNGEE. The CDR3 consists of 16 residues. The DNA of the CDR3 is TGTGCAAGCAGCGCAAGGGACAGGGAAGAAGTAGATGAGCAGTTCTTC. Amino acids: CASSARDREEVDEQFF.

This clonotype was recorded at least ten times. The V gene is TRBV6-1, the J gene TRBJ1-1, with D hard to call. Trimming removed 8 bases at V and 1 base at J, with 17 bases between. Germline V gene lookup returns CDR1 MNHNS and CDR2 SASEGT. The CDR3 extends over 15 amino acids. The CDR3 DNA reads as TGTGCCAGCGGGCCATGGCCAGGATCGAACACTGAAGCTTTCTTT. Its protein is CASGPWPGSNTEAFF.

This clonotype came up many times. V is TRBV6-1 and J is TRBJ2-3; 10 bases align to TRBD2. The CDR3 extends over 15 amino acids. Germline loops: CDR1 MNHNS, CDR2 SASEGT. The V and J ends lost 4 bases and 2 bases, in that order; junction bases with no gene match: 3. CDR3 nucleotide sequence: TGTGCCAGCAGTGCTCTAGCGGGAGACACAGATACGCAGTATTTT. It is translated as CASSALAGDTDTQYF.

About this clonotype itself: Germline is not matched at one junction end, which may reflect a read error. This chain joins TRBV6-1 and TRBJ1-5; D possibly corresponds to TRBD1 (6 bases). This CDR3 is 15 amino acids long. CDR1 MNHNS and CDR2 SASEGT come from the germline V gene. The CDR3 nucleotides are TGTGCCAGCAGTGACTTTCACAGGGATCCAGGACCCCGGCATTTT. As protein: CASSDFHRDPGPRHF.

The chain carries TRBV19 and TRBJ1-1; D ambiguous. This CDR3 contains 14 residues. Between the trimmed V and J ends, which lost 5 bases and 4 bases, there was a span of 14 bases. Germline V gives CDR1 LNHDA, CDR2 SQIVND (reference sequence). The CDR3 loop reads CASSPQPGATEAFF. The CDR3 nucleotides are TGTGCCAGTAGTCCCCAACCGGGTGCCACTGAAGCTTTCTTT.

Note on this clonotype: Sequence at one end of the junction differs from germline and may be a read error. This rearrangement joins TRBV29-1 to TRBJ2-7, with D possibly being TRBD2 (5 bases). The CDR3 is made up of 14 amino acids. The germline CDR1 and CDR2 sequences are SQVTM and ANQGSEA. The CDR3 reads CCVRKTTGYYEQYF. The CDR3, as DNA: TGCTGCGTCCGTAAGACCACGGGATACTACGAGCAGTACTTC.

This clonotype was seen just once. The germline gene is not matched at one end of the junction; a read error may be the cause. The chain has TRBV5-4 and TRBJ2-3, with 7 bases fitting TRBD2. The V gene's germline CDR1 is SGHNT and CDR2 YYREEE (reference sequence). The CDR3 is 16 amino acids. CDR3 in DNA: TGTACCAGCGGGGTAGGAGGCACCACTAGCACAGATACGCGGTATTTT. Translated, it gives CTSGVGGTTSTDTRYF.

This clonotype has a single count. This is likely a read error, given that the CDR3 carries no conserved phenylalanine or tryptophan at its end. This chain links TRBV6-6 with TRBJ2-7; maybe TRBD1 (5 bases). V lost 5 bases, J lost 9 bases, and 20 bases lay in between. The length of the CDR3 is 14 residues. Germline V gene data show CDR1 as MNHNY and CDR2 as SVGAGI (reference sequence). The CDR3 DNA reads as TGTGCCAGCAGTGCGGACACCTATACCGTCGGGCAGTACCTC. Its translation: CASSADTYTVGQYL.

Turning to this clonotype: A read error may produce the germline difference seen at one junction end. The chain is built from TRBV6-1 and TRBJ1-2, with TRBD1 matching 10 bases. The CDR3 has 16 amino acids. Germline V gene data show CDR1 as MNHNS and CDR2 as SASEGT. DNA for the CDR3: TGTGCCACTACCCCGGGACAGGGGTTATATTACCATGACTACCCCTTC. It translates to CATTPGQGLYYHDYPF.

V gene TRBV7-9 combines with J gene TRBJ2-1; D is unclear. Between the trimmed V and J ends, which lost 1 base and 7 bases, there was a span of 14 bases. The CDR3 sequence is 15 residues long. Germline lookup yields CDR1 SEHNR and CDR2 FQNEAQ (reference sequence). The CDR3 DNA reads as TGTGCCAGCAGCTTAGGCGGCTTTAAGGGTAATGAGCAGTTCTTC. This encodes CASSLGGFKGNEQFF.

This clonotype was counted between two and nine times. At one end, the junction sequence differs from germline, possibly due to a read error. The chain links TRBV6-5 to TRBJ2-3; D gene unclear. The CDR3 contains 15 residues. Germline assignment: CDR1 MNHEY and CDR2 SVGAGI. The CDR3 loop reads CVSSYSFMNTDTQYF. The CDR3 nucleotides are TGTGTCAGCAGTTACTCGTTTATGAATACAGATACGCAGTACTTT.

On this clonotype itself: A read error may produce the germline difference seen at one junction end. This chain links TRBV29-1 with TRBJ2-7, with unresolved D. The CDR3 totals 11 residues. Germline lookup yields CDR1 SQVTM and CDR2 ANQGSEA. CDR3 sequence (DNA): TGTAACGTTGAAAGTGAATCCGAACAGTACTTC. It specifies CNVESESEQYF.

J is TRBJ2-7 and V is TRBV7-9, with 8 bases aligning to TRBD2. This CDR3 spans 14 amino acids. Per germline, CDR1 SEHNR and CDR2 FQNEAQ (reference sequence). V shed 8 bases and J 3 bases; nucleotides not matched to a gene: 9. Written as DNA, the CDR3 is TGTGCCAGCGCGAGCGGGAGAAGCCTCTACGAGCAGTACTTC. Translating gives CASASGRSLYEQYF.

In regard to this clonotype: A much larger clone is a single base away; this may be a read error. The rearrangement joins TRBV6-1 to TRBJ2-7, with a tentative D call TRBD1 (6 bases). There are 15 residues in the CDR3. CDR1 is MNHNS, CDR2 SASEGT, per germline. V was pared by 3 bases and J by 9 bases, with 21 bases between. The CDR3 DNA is TGTGCCAGCAGTGACTCCGGGACAATTTACCACGGGCAGTACTTC. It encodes CASSDSGTIYHGQYF.

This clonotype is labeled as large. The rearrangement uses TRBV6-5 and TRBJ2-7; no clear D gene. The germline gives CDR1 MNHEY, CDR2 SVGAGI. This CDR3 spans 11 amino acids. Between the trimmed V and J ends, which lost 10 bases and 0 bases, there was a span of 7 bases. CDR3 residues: CATSVSYEQYF. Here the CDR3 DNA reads TGTGCCACCTCGGTCTCCTACGAGCAGTACTTC.

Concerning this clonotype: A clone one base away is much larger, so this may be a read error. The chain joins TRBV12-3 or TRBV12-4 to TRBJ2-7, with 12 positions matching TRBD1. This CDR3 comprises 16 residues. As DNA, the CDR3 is TGTACCACCATCACGGGCGGGGACAGGGGGCAGTACGAGCAGTACTTC. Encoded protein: CTTITGGDRGQYEQYF.